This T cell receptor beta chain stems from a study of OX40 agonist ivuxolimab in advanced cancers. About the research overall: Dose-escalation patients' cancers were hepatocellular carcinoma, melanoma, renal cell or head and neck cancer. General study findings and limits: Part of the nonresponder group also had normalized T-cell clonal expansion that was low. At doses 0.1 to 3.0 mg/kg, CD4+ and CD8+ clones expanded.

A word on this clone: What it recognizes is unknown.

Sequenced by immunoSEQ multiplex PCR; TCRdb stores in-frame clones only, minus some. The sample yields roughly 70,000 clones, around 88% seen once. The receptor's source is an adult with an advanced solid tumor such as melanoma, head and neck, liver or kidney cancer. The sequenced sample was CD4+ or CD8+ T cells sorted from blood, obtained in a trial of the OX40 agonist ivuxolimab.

This CDR3 is CASRTSTPYEQYF. The DNA of the CDR3 is TGTGCCAGCAGAACTAGCACACCCTACGAGCAGTACTTC. The chain is built from TRBV28 and TRBJ2-7; possibly TRBD2 for D (6 bases). The CDR3 is 13 residues long. Germline V lookup: CDR1 MDHEN, CDR2 SYDVKM. V lost 6 bases and J 2 bases, leaving 11 bases between the germline ends.